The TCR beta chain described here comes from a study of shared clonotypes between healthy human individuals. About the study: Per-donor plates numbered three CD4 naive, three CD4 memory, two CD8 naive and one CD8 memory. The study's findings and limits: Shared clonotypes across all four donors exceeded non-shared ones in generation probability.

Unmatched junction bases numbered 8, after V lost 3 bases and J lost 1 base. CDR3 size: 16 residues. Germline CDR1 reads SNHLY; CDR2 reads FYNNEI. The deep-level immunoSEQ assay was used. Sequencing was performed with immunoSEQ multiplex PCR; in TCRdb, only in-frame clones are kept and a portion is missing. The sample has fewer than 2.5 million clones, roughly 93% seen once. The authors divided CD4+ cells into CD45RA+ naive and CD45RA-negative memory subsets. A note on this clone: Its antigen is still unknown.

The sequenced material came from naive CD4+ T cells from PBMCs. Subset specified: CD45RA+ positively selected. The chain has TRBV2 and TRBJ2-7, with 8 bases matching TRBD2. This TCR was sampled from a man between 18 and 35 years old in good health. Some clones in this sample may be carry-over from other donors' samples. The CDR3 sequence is CASSDPGGGASYEQYF. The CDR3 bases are TGTGCCAGCAGTGACCCCGGGGGGGGAGCTTCCTACGAGCAGTACTTC.